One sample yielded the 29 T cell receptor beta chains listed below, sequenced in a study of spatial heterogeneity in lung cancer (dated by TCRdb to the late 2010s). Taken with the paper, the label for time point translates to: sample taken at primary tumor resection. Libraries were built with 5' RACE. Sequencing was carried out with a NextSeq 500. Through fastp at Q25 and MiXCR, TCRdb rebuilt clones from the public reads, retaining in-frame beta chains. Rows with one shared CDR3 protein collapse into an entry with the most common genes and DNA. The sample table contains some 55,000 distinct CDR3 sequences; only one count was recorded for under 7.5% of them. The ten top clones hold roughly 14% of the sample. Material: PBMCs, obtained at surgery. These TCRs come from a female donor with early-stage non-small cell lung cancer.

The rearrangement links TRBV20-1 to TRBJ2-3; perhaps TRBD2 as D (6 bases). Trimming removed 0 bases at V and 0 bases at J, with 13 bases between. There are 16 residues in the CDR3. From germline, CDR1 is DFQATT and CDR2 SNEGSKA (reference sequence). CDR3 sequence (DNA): TGCAGTGCTAGAGACCCCAGGAGGGCTAGCACAGATACGCAGTATTTT. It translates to CSARDPRRASTDTQYF.

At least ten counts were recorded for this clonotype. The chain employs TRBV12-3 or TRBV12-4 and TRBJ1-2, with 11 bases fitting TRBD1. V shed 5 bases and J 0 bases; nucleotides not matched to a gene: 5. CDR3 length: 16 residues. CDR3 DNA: TGTGCCAGCAGTCGGGACAGGGGGGTGACTAACTATGGCTACACCTTC. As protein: CASSRDRGVTNYGYTF.

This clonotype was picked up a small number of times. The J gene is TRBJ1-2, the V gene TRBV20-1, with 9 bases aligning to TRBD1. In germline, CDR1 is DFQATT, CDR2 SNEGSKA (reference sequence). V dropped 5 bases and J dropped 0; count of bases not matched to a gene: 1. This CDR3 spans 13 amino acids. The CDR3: CSADRGTNYGYTF. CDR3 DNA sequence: TGCAGTGCTGACAGGGGGACTAACTATGGCTACACCTTC.

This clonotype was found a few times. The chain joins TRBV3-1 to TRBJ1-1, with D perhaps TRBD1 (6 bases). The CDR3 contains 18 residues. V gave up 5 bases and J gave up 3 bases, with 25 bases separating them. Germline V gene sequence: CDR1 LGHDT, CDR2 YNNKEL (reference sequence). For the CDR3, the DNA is TGTGCCAGCAGCACGACCCCCGGGACATGGACTTCTTACACTGAAGCTTTCTTT. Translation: CASSTTPGTWTSYTEAFF.

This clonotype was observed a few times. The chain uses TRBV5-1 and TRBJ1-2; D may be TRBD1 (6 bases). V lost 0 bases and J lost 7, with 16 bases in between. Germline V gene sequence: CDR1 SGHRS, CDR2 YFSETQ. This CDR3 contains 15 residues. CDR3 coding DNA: TGCGCCAGCAGCTTGGACACCTCACAGGGACGTGGCTACACCTTC. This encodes CASSLDTSQGRGYTF.

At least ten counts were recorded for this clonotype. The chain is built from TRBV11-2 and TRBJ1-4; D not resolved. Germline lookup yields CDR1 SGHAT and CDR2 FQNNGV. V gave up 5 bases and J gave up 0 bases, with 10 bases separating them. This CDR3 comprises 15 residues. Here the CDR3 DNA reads TGTGCCAGCAGCCCGGGCCTCGCAACTAATGAAAAACTGTTTTTT. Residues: CASSPGLATNEKLFF.

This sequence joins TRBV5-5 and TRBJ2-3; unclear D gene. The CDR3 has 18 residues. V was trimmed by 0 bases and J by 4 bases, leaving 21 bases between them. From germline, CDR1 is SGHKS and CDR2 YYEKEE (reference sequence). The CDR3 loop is CASSLVFGPPDPSDTQYF. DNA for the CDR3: TGTGCCAGCAGCTTGGTTTTCGGACCTCCGGACCCTTCAGATACGCAGTATTTT.

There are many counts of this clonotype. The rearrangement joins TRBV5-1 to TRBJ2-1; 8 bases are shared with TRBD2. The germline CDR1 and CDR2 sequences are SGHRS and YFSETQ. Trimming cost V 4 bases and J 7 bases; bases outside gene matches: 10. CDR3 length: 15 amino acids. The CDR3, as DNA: TGCGCCAGCAGCCCTTTAGCGGGAACGGGGAATGAGCAGTTCTTC. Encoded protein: CASSPLAGTGNEQFF.

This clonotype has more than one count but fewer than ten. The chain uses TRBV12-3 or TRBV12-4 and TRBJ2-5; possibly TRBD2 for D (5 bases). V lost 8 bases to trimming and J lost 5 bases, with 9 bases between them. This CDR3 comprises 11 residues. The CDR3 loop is CASGGVETQYF. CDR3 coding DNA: TGTGCCAGCGGAGGAGTCGAGACCCAGTACTTC.

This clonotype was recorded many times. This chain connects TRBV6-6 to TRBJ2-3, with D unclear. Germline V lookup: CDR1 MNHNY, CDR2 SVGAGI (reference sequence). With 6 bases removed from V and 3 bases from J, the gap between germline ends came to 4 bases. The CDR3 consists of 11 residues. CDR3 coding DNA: TGTGCCAGCAGACATACAGATACGCAGTATTTT. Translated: CASRHTDTQYF.

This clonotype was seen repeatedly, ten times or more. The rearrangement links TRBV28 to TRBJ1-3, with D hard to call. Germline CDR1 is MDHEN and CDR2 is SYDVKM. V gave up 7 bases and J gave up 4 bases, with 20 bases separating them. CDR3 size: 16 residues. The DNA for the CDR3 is TGTGCCAGCAATCTGAATCTCCAAGAGGGAGGAAACACCATATATTTT. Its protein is CASNLNLQEGGNTIYF.

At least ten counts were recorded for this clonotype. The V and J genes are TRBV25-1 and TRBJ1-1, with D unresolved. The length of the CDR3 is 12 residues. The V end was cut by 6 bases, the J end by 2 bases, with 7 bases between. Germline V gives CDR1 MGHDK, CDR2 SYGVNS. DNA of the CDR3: TGTGCCAGCAGGCAGGACAACACTGAAGCTTTCTTT. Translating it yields CASRQDNTEAFF.

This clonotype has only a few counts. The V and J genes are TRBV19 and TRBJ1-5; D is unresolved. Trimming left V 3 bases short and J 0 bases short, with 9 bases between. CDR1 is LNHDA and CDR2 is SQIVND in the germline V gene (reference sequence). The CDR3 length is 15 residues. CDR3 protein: CASSMGGHSNQPQHF. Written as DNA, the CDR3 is TGTGCCAGTAGTATGGGAGGGCATAGCAATCAGCCCCAGCATTTT.

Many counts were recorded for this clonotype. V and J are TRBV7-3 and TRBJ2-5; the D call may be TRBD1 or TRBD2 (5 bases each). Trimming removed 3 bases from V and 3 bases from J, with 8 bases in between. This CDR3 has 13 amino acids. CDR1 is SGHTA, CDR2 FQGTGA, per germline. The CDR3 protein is CASSFGGKETQYF. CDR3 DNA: TGTGCCAGCAGCTTTGGGGGAAAAGAGACCCAGTACTTC.

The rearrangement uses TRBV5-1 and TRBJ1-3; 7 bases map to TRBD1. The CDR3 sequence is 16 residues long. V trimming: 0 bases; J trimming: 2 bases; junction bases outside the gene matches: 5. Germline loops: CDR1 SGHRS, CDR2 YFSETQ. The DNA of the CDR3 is TGCGCCAGCAGCTTGGACACGAGGGGGCCTGGAAACACCATATATTTT. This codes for CASSLDTRGPGNTIYF.

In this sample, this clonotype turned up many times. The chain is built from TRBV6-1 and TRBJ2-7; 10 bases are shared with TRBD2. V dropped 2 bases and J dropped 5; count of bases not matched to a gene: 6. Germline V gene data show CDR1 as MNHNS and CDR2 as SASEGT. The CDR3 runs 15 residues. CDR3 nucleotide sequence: TGTGCCAGCAGTGAAATGGCGGGACTAGCGAACGAGCAGTACTTC. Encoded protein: CASSEMAGLANEQYF.

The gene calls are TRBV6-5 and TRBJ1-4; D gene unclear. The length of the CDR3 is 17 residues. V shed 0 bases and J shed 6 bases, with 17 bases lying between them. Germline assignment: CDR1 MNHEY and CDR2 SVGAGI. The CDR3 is CASSYSFRTVEDEKLFF. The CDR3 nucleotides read TGTGCCAGCAGTTACTCTTTCAGGACCGTGGAAGATGAAAAACTGTTTTTT.

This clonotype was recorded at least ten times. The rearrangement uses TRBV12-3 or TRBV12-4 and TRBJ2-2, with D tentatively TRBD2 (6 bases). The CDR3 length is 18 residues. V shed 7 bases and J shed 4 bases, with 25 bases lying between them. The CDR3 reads CASKRPFFGGVSTGELFF. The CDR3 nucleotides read TGTGCCAGCAAGCGCCCTTTCTTCGGGGGAGTGAGCACCGGGGAGCTGTTTTTT.

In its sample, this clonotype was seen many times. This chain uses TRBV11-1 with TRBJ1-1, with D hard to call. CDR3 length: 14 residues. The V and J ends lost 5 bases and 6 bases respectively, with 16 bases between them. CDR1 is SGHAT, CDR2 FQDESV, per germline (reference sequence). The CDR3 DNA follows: TGTGCCAGCAGCCCGATCGATCGGACGGCTGAAGCTTTCTTT. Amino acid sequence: CASSPIDRTAEAFF.

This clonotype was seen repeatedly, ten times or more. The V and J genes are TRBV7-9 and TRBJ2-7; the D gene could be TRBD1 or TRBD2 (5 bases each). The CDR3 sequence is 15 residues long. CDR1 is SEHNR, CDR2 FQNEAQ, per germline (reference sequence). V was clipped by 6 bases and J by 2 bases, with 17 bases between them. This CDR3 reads CASSFRVGRAYEQYV. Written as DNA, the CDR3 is TGTGCCAGCAGTTTCCGAGTGGGACGAGCCTACGAGCAGTACGTC.

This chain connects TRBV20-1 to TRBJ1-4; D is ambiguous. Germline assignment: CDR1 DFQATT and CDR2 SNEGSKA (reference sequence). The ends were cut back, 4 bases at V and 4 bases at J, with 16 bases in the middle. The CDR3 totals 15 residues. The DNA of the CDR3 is TGCAGTGCTACCTTAGAGTTAGGGTATAATGAAAAACTGTTTTTT. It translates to CSATLELGYNEKLFF.

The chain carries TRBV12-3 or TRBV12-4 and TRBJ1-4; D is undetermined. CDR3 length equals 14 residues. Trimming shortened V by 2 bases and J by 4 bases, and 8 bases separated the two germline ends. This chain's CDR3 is CASSLRAGNEKLFF. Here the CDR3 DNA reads TGTGCCAGCAGTTTACGGGCGGGTAATGAAAAACTGTTTTTT.

CDR3 sequence: CASSLFPPSGLEPGYEQFF. Written as DNA, the CDR3 is TGTGCCAGCAGCTTATTTCCCCCTTCCGGGTTGGAACCCGGCTATGAGCAGTTCTTC. This rearrangement joins TRBV7-6 to TRBJ2-1; no firm D call. Germline V gene lookup returns CDR1 SGHVS and CDR2 FNYEAQ. The CDR3 covers 19 residues. Deletions cut 2 bases from V and 8 bases from J, with 28 bases between. Drawing the rest from reference TRBV7-6 and TRBJ2-1, the complete variable domain is GAGVSQSPRYKVTKRGQDVALRCDPISGHVSLYWYRQALGQGPEFLTYFNYEAQQDKSGLPNDRFSAERPEGSISTLTIQRTEQRDSAMYRCASSLFPPSGLEPGYEQFFGPGTRLTVL.

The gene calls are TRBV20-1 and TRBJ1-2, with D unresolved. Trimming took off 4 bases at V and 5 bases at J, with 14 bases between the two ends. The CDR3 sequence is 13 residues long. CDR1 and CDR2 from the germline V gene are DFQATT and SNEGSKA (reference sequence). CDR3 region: CSATLGTVYGYTF. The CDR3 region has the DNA TGCAGTGCTACACTGGGAACAGTATATGGCTACACCTTC.

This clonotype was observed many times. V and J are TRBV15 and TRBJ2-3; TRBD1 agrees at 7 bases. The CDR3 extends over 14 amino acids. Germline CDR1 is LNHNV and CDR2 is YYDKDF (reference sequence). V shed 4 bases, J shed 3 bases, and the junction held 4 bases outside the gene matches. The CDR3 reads CATSIRDRTDTQYF. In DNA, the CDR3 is TGTGCCACCAGCATCCGGGACAGAACAGATACGCAGTATTTT.

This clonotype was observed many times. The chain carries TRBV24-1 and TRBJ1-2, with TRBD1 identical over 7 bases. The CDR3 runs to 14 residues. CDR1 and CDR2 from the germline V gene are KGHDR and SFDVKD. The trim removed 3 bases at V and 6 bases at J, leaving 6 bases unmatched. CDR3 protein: CATSDPGQEDGYTF. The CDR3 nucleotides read TGTGCCACCAGTGATCCCGGACAGGAGGATGGCTACACCTTC.

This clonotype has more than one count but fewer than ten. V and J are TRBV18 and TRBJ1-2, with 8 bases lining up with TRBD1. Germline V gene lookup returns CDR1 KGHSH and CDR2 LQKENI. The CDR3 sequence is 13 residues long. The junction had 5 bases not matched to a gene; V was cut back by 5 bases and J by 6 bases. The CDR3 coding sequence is TGTGCCAGCTCATCGGACAGGGCGGATGGCTACACCTTC. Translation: CASSSDRADGYTF.

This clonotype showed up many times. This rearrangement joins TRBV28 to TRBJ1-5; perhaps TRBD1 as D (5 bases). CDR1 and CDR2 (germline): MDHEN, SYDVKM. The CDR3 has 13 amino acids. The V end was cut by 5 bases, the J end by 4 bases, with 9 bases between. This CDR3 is CASSDGGNQPQHF. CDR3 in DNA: TGTGCCAGCAGTGACGGGGGAAATCAGCCCCAGCATTTT.

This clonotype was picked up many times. Here the CDR3 reads CASSSLRGQGTGEQYV. For the CDR3, the DNA is TGTGCCAGCAGTTCCTTAAGGGGACAGGGGACGGGCGAGCAGTACGTC. This rearrangement joins TRBV28 to TRBJ2-7; the match to TRBD1 covers 10 bases. Germline V gene lookup returns CDR1 MDHEN and CDR2 SYDVKM. The CDR3 totals 16 residues. J was trimmed by 6 bases and V by 4 bases; bases with no gene match: 12.